The entry below describes one T cell receptor (beta chain). The repertoire was sequenced with immunoSEQ multiplex PCR; TCRdb's copy has only in-frame clones and lacks some. The sample contains approximately 15,000 clones, around 64% of which appear only once. The sample comes from a study of neoadjuvant anti-PD-1 for oral cavity cancer. Trimming removed 5 bases at V and 5 bases at J, with 10 bases between. The CDR3 is 12 amino acids. Per the germline V gene, CDR1 is SGHRS and CDR2 is YFSETQ. The clonotype comes from a person aged 40 to 85 with oral cavity squamous cell carcinoma. V and J are TRBV5-1 and TRBJ2-5; either TRBD1 or TRBD2 may supply D (5 bases each). The sample in question was PBMCs, obtained before nivolumab (anti-PD-1) treatment. This chain's CDR3 is CASRAGSETQYF. CDR3 bases: TGCGCCAGCAGGGCAGGGAGCGAGACCCAGTACTTC.